Here is one TCR beta chain with its context. Antigen: not known. Germline V CDR1 and CDR2: SGHTA, FQGTGA. Trimming cost V 0 bases and J 4 bases, with 15 bases left between them. The CDR3 contains 16 residues. RNA transcripts yielded amplified TCR beta CDR3 regions. With the HTBI primer set, the TCR CDR3 went through a first round of RT-PCR. MiXCR, run by TCRdb on the multiplex PCR reads, gives a single entry per CDR3 protein. The repertoire holds approximately 590,000 distinct CDR3 sequences, with under 60% as singletons. The sample belongs to a study of T cells in Graves' hyperthyroidism and ophthalmopathy. Findings and caveats of the study: Blood shared most expanded thyroid clonotypes above 0.001.

The chain combines TRBV7-3 with TRBJ1-1; no firm D call. Sequenced input: peripheral blood or thyroid tissue (not recorded which). This receptor was taken from a woman aged 18-30 years with Graves' hyperthyroidism. The CDR3 loop is CASSLTSGTPGTEAFF. The CDR3 nucleotides are TGTGCCAGCAGCTTAACCTCTGGCACCCCGGGCACTGAAGCTTTCTTT.